The T cell receptor (beta chain) described here comes from a study of graft-versus-host responses after intestinal transplantation. Study information: The whole recipient group had anti-thymocyte globulin induction followed by tacrolimus and steroids for two to three years.

The repertoire was sequenced with immunoSEQ multiplex PCR; TCRdb's copy has only in-frame clones and lacks some. The data show under 95,000 clones, with around 84% seen just once and roughly 0.8% held by the top ten. About this clone: The target antigen is unknown.

Study outcomes and limitations: Some patients had graft-donor T cell macrochimerism. In their allografts, the ratios of graft-versus-host to host-versus-graft T cell clones were high. Among recipient marrow samples, GvH clones were found; some appeared first in ileum or blood. There was an association between peak levels of circulating GvH clones and early post-transplant HvG declines.

The V and J ends lost 6 bases and 6 bases, in that order; junction bases with no gene match: 4. The CDR3 runs to 14 residues. Germline CDR1 is SNHLY and CDR2 is FYNNEI. The sample consisted of unstimulated CD4+ T cells sorted from spleen or lymph node cells, taken before intestinal transplant. This rearrangement joins TRBV2 to TRBJ2-3, with 12 bases aligning to TRBD2. This clonotype originated in a human donor who received an intestinal transplant. The DNA for the CDR3 is TGTGCCAGCAGCCGACTAGCGGGGGTGGATACGCAGTATTTT. Residues: CASSRLAGVDTQYF.